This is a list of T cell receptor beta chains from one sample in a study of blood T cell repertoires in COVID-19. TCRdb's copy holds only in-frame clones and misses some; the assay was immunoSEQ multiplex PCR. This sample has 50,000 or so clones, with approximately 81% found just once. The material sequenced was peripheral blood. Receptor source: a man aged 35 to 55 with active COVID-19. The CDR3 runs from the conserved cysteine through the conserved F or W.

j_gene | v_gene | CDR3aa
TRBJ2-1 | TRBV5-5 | CASSSTPLGEQFF
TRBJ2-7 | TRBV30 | CAWTRSYEQYF
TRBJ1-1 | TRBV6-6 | CASSPTDSNTEAFF
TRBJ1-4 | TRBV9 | CASSTGYTNEKLFF
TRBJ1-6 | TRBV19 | CASKGDSPLHF
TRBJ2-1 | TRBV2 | CASSVEGIEQFF
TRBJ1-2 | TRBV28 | CASSSGAGGSGGYTF
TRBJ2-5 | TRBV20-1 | CSASKRRETQYF
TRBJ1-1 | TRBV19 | CASTAEERAFF
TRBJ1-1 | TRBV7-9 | CASSTTGLGANTEAFF
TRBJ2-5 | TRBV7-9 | CASSLSSRETQYF
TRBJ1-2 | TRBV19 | CASSPGAYGYTF
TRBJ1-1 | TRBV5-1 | CASSQPGRRGTEAFF
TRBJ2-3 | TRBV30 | CAWSPERRATDTQYF
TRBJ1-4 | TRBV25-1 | CASSADGQGYEKLFF
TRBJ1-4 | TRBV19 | CASSLWTGVEKLFF
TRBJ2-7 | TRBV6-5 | CASRRDRAGEQYF
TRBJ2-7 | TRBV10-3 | CAVESGGHREQYF
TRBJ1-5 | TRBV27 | CASALTGGFNQPQHF
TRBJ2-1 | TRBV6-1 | CASSALAGGPESSYNEQFF
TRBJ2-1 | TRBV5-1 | CASSLSSGSSYNEQFF
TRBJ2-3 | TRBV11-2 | CASSRTGTGLTDTQYF
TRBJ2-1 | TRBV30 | CAWSQGLAGGPGQFF
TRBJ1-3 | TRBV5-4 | CASSPVSGNTIYF
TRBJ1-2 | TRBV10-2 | CASSDTPGDSYGYTF
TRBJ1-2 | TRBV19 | CASSIRGRADYGYTF
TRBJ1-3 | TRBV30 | CAWTNGAILYF
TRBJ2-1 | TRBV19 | CATDCCGRAYNEQFF
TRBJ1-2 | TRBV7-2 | CASSLLGGSYGYTF
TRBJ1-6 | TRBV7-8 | CASSFGQGNSPLHF
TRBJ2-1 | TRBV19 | CASSIDSLGGRAENEQFF
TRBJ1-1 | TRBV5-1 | CASSRQGSGTEAFF
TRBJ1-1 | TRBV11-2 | CASSLTIRDTEAFF
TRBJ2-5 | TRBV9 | CASSVYSGQGETQYF
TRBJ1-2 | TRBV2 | CASSTDRDITKPRLRGYTF
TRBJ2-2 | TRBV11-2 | CASSWTPNTGELFF
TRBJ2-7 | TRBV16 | CASSRSYWTSGSNEQYF
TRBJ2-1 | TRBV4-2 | CASSQALAGDYNEQFF
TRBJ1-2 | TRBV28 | CASTLAPYGYTF
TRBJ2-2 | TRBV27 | CASSFRTGPTGELFF
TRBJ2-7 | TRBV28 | CAVGGDRYEQYF
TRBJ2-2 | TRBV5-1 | CASSPDYRLINTGELFF
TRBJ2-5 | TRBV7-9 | CASSFRGETQYF
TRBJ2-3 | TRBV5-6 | CASSPAAAPPYF
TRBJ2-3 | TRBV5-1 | CASSQGAPPTDTQYF
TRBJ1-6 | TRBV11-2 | CASSLDRIKPPLHF
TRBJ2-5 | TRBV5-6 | CASSFGGTQYF
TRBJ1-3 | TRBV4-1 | CASSQVGAENTIYF
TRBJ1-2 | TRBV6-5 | CASSPGTGIYGYTF
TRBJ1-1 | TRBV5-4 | CASRWGQGTEAFF